What follows are 28 T cell receptor beta chains derived from one specimen sequenced in a study of blood T cells in healthy people across ages. A second about 7 to 12 cycle PCR used barcoded and J-beta primers. TCRdb reprocessed the 5' RACE reads via MiXCR and lists one record per CDR3 protein. The sample shows approximately 800,000 distinct CDR3 sequences, roughly 26% of them seen only once. These data are also associated with another study on T cells of mothers and their children.

The source material was blood. The receptors were sampled from a boy under 18 in good health.

This clonotype was seen more than once but under ten times. The rearrangement joins TRBV4-2 to TRBJ1-4; D possibly corresponds to TRBD1 (5 bases). Germline V gene lookup returns CDR1 LGHNA and CDR2 YNFKEQ. V was clipped by 0 bases and J by 1 base, with 12 bases between them. This CDR3 contains 17 residues. The CDR3 DNA follows: TGTGCCAGCAGCCAAGACGGGGGTTTTGTAACTAATGAAAAACTGTTTTTT. It yields the protein CASSQDGGFVTNEKLFF.

Turning to this clonotype: At one of its ends the junction is not consistent with the germline gene, which may arise from a read error. The chain carries TRBV9 and TRBJ1-1; D uncertain. In germline, CDR1 is SGDLS, CDR2 YYNGEE. This CDR3 comprises 14 residues. CDR3 coding DNA: TGCGCCAGCAGCGCCCAGGTATCGGACACTGAAGCTTTCTTT. It codes for CASSAQVSDTEAFF.

The table lists this clonotype with a few counts. The rearrangement uses TRBV6-6 and TRBJ2-2, with 8 bases lining up with TRBD1. Germline CDR1 MNHNY, CDR2 SVGAGI (reference sequence). The CDR3 extends over 16 amino acids. The V and J ends lost 4 bases and 2 bases, in that order; junction bases with no gene match: 6. The CDR3 loop is CASSFPTGVNTGELFF. In nucleotides, the CDR3 is TGTGCCAGCAGTTTCCCGACAGGGGTTAACACCGGGGAGCTGTTTTTT.

The genes are TRBV29-1 and TRBJ1-1; unclear D gene. The CDR3 is 14 amino acids. The V end lost 2 bases, the J end lost 0 bases, and 10 bases lay between the germline ends. Germline V gene data show CDR1 as SQVTM and CDR2 as ANQGSEA. The chain's CDR3 is CSVERNGLNTEAFF. The CDR3 bases are TGCAGCGTTGAACGAAACGGATTGAACACTGAAGCTTTCTTT. Full variable domain (remainder filled in from reference TRBV29-1 and TRBJ1-1): SAVISQKPSRDICQRGTSLTIQCQVDSQVTMMFWYRQQPGQSLTLIATANQGSEATYESGFVIDKFPISRPNLTFSTLTVSNMSPEDSSIYLCSVERNGLNTEAFFGQGTRLTVV.

This clonotype has only a few counts. The chain recombines TRBV14 with TRBJ1-4; D uncertain. Deletions cut 1 base from V and 7 bases from J, with 13 bases between. Germline V lookup: CDR1 SGHDN, CDR2 FVKESK. The CDR3 extends over 15 amino acids. Here the CDR3 reads CASSQGPHAGEKLFF. The DNA of the CDR3 is TGTGCCAGCAGCCAAGGACCGCACGCCGGTGAAAAACTGTTTTTT. The full variable domain, with the rest looked up from reference TRBV14 and TRBJ1-4, is EAGVTQFPSHSVIEKGQTVTLRCDPISGHDNLYWYRRVMGKEIKFLLHFVKESKQDESGMPNNRFLAERTGGTYSTLKVQPAELEDSGVYFCASSQGPHAGEKLFFGSGTQLSVL.

The chain links TRBV5-1 to TRBJ2-4, with D uncertain. Germline V gene sequence: CDR1 SGHRS, CDR2 YFSETQ. V was shortened by 0 bases and J by 5 bases, with 6 bases between the two germline ends. The CDR3 contains 13 residues. CDR3 coding DNA: TGCGCCAGCAGCTTGGGTTCAGAAAACATTCAGTACTTC. This sequence encodes CASSLGSENIQYF. The whole variable domain, remainder taken from reference TRBV5-1 and TRBJ2-4, is KAGVTQTPRYLIKTRGQQVTLSCSPISGHRSVSWYQQTPGQGLQFLFEYFSETQRNKGNFPGRFSGRQFSNSRSEMNVSTLELGDSALYLCASSLGSENIQYFGAGTRLSVL.

This clonotype was counted a few times. This rearrangement joins TRBV6-5 to TRBJ1-1; D unclear. CDR1 MNHEY and CDR2 SVGAGI come from the germline V gene. There are 15 residues in the CDR3. The V and J ends lost 0 bases and 1 base respectively, with 9 bases between them. In DNA, the CDR3 is TGTGCCAGCAGTTACTCGGAGGAGGGGAACACTGAAGCTTTCTTT. This sequence encodes CASSYSEEGNTEAFF.

The chain employs TRBV4-1 and TRBJ1-3, with D uncertain. The CDR3 extends over 16 amino acids. V lost 2 bases and J lost 0, with 11 bases in between. The germline gives CDR1 MGHRA, CDR2 YSYEKL. The CDR3 loop is CASSQPFGYSGNTIYF. The CDR3 region has the DNA TGCGCCAGCAGCCAACCCTTTGGGTACTCTGGAAACACCATATATTTT.

This clonotype showed up just a few times. This chain connects TRBV2 to TRBJ2-7; D remains ambiguous. V lost 11 bases and J lost 6, with 20 bases in between. The CDR3 loop spans 13 amino acids. Germline loops: CDR1 SNHLY, CDR2 FYNNEI. The CDR3 DNA is TGTGCCGGCTCAATTGGGGTTCCCGCCGAGCAGTACTTC. Its protein product is CAGSIGVPAEQYF.

This clonotype occurred a few times. The chain recombines TRBV9 with TRBJ1-4; D not certain. The CDR3 runs to 15 residues. V lost 3 bases to trimming and J lost 8 bases, with 17 bases between them. Germline-derived CDR1 and CDR2 are SGDLS and YYNGEE. This chain's CDR3 is CASSDGKEGREKLFF. CDR3 bases: TGTGCCAGCAGCGATGGCAAGGAAGGCAGAGAAAAACTGTTTTTT.

This chain connects TRBV10-2 to TRBJ2-5; 10 nucleotides align to TRBD2. Trimming took 7 bases from V and 4 from J; bases not matched to a gene: 9. This CDR3 spans 15 amino acids. Germline CDR1 and CDR2: WSHSY and SAAADI. CDR3 in DNA: TGCGCCAGCATGATGACTGAGCGGGGGGGAGAGACCCAGTACTTC. Encoded protein: CASMMTERGGETQYF.

The J gene is TRBJ1-2, the V gene TRBV6-1; D might be TRBD1 (6 bases). The germline CDR1 and CDR2 sequences are MNHNS and SASEGT. The CDR3 runs 15 residues. Trimming pared 0 bases from V and 4 bases from J, leaving 12 bases between. This CDR3 is CASSEAKTGLYGYTF. CDR3 coding DNA: TGTGCCAGCAGTGAAGCGAAGACAGGACTCTATGGCTACACCTTC.

This clonotype was counted between two and nine times. The chain uses TRBV2 and TRBJ2-6; 8 nucleotides agree with TRBD2. The DNA end lines up better with TRBJ2-5; the J call may be wrong. The CDR3 has 17 residues. Looked up from germline, CDR1 is SNHLY and CDR2 is FYNNEI. The DNA for the CDR3 is TGTGCCAGCACCAGGGAGCGGCGGGGGGCCAACCAAGAGACCCAGTACTTC. Translation: CASTRERRGANQETQYF.

The table lists this clonotype with many counts. This chain joins TRBV5-1 and TRBJ2-7; the D gene is possibly TRBD2 (6 bases). The length of the CDR3 is 13 residues. Germline V gives CDR1 SGHRS, CDR2 YFSETQ. The V gene lost 2 bases and the J gene lost 2 bases, with 8 bases spanning the gap. Here the CDR3 reads CASSFGGPYEQYF. The CDR3 nucleotides are TGCGCCAGCAGCTTCGGGGGACCCTACGAGCAGTACTTC.

This clonotype was found a few times. The chain recombines TRBV5-1 with TRBJ2-7; 9 nucleotides match TRBD1. From germline, CDR1 is SGHRS and CDR2 YFSETQ. The CDR3 contains 16 residues. The V gene end was trimmed by 3 bases and the J gene end by 4 bases; junction bases not matched to a gene: 11. CDR3 amino acids: CASSSQAGQGRYEQYF. DNA of the CDR3: TGCGCCAGCAGCTCGCAAGCTGGACAGGGGAGGTACGAGCAGTACTTC.

V is TRBV12-3 or TRBV12-4 and J is TRBJ2-5; a weak D match, TRBD2 (5 bases). V was shortened by 4 bases and J by 4 bases, with 13 bases between the two germline ends. The CDR3 contains 14 residues. CDR3 in amino acids: CASSSTTGSETQYF. The CDR3 DNA follows: TGTGCCAGCAGTTCCACTACGGGGTCAGAGACCCAGTACTTC.

The chain employs TRBV2 and TRBJ2-3, with 7 bases fitting TRBD1. CDR3 length equals 16 residues. Trimming removed 6 bases from V and 4 bases from J; junction bases left unmatched: 13. Germline assignment: CDR1 SNHLY and CDR2 FYNNEI. CDR3 DNA sequence: TGTGCCAGCAGAGTACGGGAATGGCAGGGGGCAGATACGCAGTATTTT. Translated: CASRVREWQGADTQYF. Full variable domain (remainder filled in from reference TRBV2 and TRBJ2-3): EPEVTQTPSHQVTQMGQEVILRCVPISNHLYFYWYRQILGQKVEFLVSFYNNEISEKSEIFDDQFSVERPDGSNFTLKIRSTKLEDSAMYFCASRVREWQGADTQYFGPGTRLTVL.

The chain employs TRBV7-9 and TRBJ1-2; a weak D match, TRBD1 (5 bases). The CDR3 is 15 residues long. V lost 8 bases and J lost 3, with 19 bases in between. Germline V gives CDR1 SEHNR, CDR2 FQNEAQ (reference sequence). CDR3 loop: CASGSGGETYYGYTF. CDR3 in DNA: TGTGCCAGCGGCTCGGGGGGAGAGACCTACTATGGCTACACCTTC.

Turning to this clonotype: An end of the junction does not agree with germline; a read error may underlie this. The chain couples TRBV29-1 to TRBJ2-6; the D gene is possibly TRBD1 (5 bases). Germline assignment: CDR1 SQVTM and CDR2 ANQGSEA. The CDR3 has 15 residues. This CDR3 reads CSVGLSGSGANVPTF. The CDR3 DNA sequence: TGCAGCGTTGGCTTATCCGGCTCTGGGGCCAACGTCCCGACTTTC.

This clonotype has only one observation. The CDR3 does not end in the conserved phenylalanine or tryptophan, so this is likely a read error. The DNA is left out, because the CDR3 cannot be placed on it with certainty; the CDR3 is given as TCRdb lists it. This rearrangement joins TRBV2 to TRBJ2-4; TRBD2 is taken as the D call from the table, unchecked against the DNA. The CDR3 is made up of 11 amino acids, end residues included. The germline V gene encodes CDR1 SNHLY and CDR2 FYNNEI. This CDR3 reads CASSFSTKGRI.

The chain employs TRBV5-1 and TRBJ2-4; D gene uncertain. V was trimmed by 4 bases and J by 3 bases, leaving 14 bases between them. This CDR3 contains 15 residues. CDR1 SGHRS and CDR2 YFSETQ come from the germline V gene. CDR3 sequence: CASSPVGEGKNIQYF. In DNA form, the CDR3 reads TGCGCCAGCAGCCCTGTCGGTGAAGGCAAAAACATTCAGTACTTC.

This chain joins TRBV20-1 and TRBJ2-2; D may be TRBD2 (6 bases). Germline V gives CDR1 DFQATT, CDR2 SNEGSKA (reference sequence). Trimming cost V 5 bases and J 3 bases, with 16 bases left between them. This CDR3 contains 15 residues. The CDR3 DNA reads as TGCAGTGCTCCCCTGGCAGGGAGGTACACCGGGGAGCTGTTTTTT. This codes for CSAPLAGRYTGELFF.

This chain links TRBV6-5 with TRBJ2-7; D not resolved. Trimming cost V 0 bases and J 0 bases, with 9 bases left between them. The CDR3 contains 15 residues. Per germline, CDR1 MNHEY and CDR2 SVGAGI. CDR3 coding DNA: TGTGCCAGCAGTTACTCGACATTGGTCTCCTACGAGCAGTACTTC. It translates to CASSYSTLVSYEQYF.

The chain is built from TRBV20-1 and TRBJ2-5; D gene uncertain. Germline V gene lookup returns CDR1 DFQATT and CDR2 SNEGSKA (reference sequence). The length of the CDR3 is 13 residues. Trimming cost V 6 bases and J 8 bases, with 19 bases left between them. The chain's CDR3 is CSARPSSWGTQYF. The CDR3 bases are TGCAGTGCGCGTCCGTCCTCTTGGGGAACCCAGTACTTC.

This clonotype was detected a few times. The chain combines TRBV13 with TRBJ1-5; 12 nucleotides align to TRBD1. Germline V gene data show CDR1 as PRHDT and CDR2 as FYEKMQ (reference sequence). This CDR3 region has 15 residues. The V segment lost 5 bases and the J segment 8 bases; nucleotides outside the gene matches: 7. The CDR3 region is CASSTRDRGLEPQHF. The CDR3 nucleotides read TGTGCCAGCAGCACCAGGGACAGGGGGCTTGAGCCCCAGCATTTT.

Here the CDR3 reads CSARERTVSYEQYF. DNA of the CDR3: TGCAGTGCTAGAGAACGGACAGTATCCTACGAGCAGTACTTC. The V call is TRBV20-1, the J call TRBJ2-7; D perhaps matches TRBD1 (6 bases). There are 14 residues in the CDR3. Trimming stripped 0 bases from V and 1 base from J, with 10 bases between. Germline V gives CDR1 DFQATT, CDR2 SNEGSKA (reference sequence).

This sequence joins TRBV7-8 and TRBJ1-1, with 8 bases fitting TRBD1. CDR1 and CDR2 (germline): SGHVS, FQNEAQ. After removal of 6 bases from V and 0 bases from J, the junction contained 9 bases not matched to a gene. The CDR3 covers 16 residues. CDR3 nucleotide sequence: TGTGCCAGCAGTCCTTGGACAGGGTACATGAACACTGAAGCTTTCTTT. It encodes CASSPWTGYMNTEAFF.

This chain joins TRBV12-3 or TRBV12-4 and TRBJ2-3; D remains unclear. V was clipped by 6 bases and J by 0 bases, with 7 bases between them. There are 13 residues in the CDR3. The DNA of the CDR3 is TGTGCCAGCAGGGACGGAAGCACAGATACGCAGTATTTT. Translation: CASRDGSTDTQYF.